Following are 14 T cell receptor beta chains from one sample sequenced in a study of control samples from healthy donors and cancer patients. Clones were read by immunoSEQ multiplex PCR, and TCRdb kept only the in-frame ones, dropping some. Of 120,000 or so clones listed, over 75% were seen once; the top ten hold 1.5% to 2%. The sample was blood. Receptors originate from a man younger than 35 in good health.

The chain employs TRBV6-2 or TRBV6-3 and TRBJ2-2; D possibly corresponds to TRBD1 (6 bases). Germline V gives CDR1 MNHEY, CDR2 SVGEGT. The CDR3 has 16 amino acids. V gave up 0 bases and J gave up 5 bases, with 13 bases separating them. The CDR3: CASSYSQGAWTGELFF. CDR3 coding DNA: TGTGCCAGCAGTTACTCACAGGGAGCGTGGACCGGGGAGCTGTTTTTT.

This clone was observed a single time. The rearrangement uses TRBV7-3 and TRBJ2-6, with 8 nucleotides matching TRBD1. The CDR3 has 16 residues. Germline loops: CDR1 SGHTA, CDR2 FQGTGA. V gave up 5 bases and J gave up 0 bases; unmatched junction bases: 3. The DNA for the CDR3 is TGTGCCAGCAGCGAAACAGGGGGCTCTGGGGCCAACGTCCTGACTTTC. Translating gives CASSETGGSGANVLTF.

This clone was detected a few times. V is TRBV7-9 and J is TRBJ2-6, with 7 nucleotides matching TRBD2. The CDR3 runs 16 residues. Trimming cost V 2 bases and J 0 bases; bases outside gene matches: 1. Germline CDR1 and CDR2: SEHNR and FQNEAQ (reference sequence). This CDR3 is CASSLSGISGANVLTF. The CDR3 DNA follows: TGTGCCAGCAGCTTAAGCGGGATCTCTGGGGCCAACGTCCTGACTTTC.

This chain links TRBV10-1 with TRBJ1-1, with D unclear. CDR1 and CDR2 (germline): WNHNN, SYGVQD (reference sequence). Trimming stripped 5 bases from V and 0 bases from J, with 10 bases between. This CDR3 is built from 14 residues. The DNA of the CDR3 is TGCGCCAGCAGTTTAGGACGTATGAACACTGAAGCTTTCTTT. Its translation is CASSLGRMNTEAFF.

The rearrangement uses TRBV5-1 and TRBJ1-2; D ambiguous. V was cut by 0 bases and J by 3 bases, with 3 bases left in between. The CDR3 runs to 12 residues. CDR1 and CDR2 (germline): SGHRS, YFSETQ. The CDR3 DNA sequence: TGCGCCAGCAGCTTGGAAGACTATGGCTACACCTTC. Its translation: CASSLEDYGYTF.

This clone was observed a few times. This sequence joins TRBV30 and TRBJ1-1, with D possibly being TRBD1 (5 bases). In germline, CDR1 is GTSNPN, CDR2 SVGIG (reference sequence). Trimming stripped 4 bases from V and 1 base from J, with 16 bases between. CDR3 size: 15 residues. CDR3 bases: TGTGCCTGGAACCGCCGACAGCTGGGGAACACTGAAGCTTTCTTT. This codes for CAWNRRQLGNTEAFF.

The V and J genes are TRBV10-3 and TRBJ1-2; D is undetermined. V gave up 8 bases and J gave up 6 bases, with 10 bases separating them. The germline CDR1 and CDR2 sequences are ENHRY and SYGVKD. CDR3 length: 11 amino acids. For the CDR3, the DNA is TGTGCCATCTCCTCCGGAGATGGCTACACCTTC. Protein sequence: CAISSGDGYTF.

V and J are TRBV5-1 and TRBJ2-3; the match to TRBD1 covers 10 bases. V lost 3 bases to trimming and J lost 4 bases; unmatched junction nucleotides: 2. The germline V gene has CDR1 SGHRS and CDR2 YFSETQ. CDR3 length: 14 amino acids. The CDR3 loop is CASSSGTGADTQYF. CDR3 nucleotide sequence: TGCGCCAGCAGCTCCGGGACAGGGGCAGATACGCAGTATTTT.

The V gene is TRBV30, the J gene TRBJ1-1; D remains unclear. The CDR3 contains 11 residues. The ends were cut back, 2 bases at V and 8 bases at J, with 9 bases in the middle. Germline CDR1 GTSNPN, CDR2 SVGIG (reference sequence). The CDR3 loop reads CAWSKSSEAFF. The DNA for the CDR3 is TGTGCCTGGAGTAAGTCTTCGGAAGCTTTCTTT.

This clone has a single count. The J gene is TRBJ1-3, the V gene TRBV9, with TRBD1 matching 7 bases. The CDR3 runs 14 residues. In germline, CDR1 is SGDLS, CDR2 YYNGEE. V lost 0 bases and J lost 12; bases outside the gene matches: 9. Here the CDR3 DNA reads TGTGCCAGCAGCGTAGCTCGGACAGGATTGTTCATATATTTT. Protein product: CASSVARTGLFIYF.

V is TRBV27 and J is TRBJ1-2; D unresolved. Trimming removed 4 bases at V and 4 bases at J, with 10 bases between. Per germline, CDR1 MNHEY and CDR2 SMNVEV (reference sequence). The CDR3 has 13 residues. The CDR3 spells CASSYHLPYGYTF. In DNA, the CDR3 is TGTGCCAGCAGTTACCACCTCCCCTATGGCTACACCTTC.

V usage is TRBV18 and J usage is TRBJ2-1; 7 nucleotides line up with TRBD1. J lost 0 bases, V lost 6 bases, and 5 bases had no gene match. Germline values: CDR1 KGHSH, CDR2 LQKENI. The CDR3 covers 15 residues. CDR3 coding DNA: TGTGCCAGCTCCCCGAGGGACAGCTCCTACAATGAGCAGTTCTTC. Translating it yields CASSPRDSSYNEQFF.

The table lists this clone with a few counts. The chain links TRBV6-5 to TRBJ2-7, with D possibly matching TRBD2 (5 bases). V dropped 7 bases and J dropped 2 bases, with 15 bases sitting between them. Germline lookup yields CDR1 MNHEY and CDR2 SVGAGI. The CDR3 covers 14 residues. The CDR3 region is CASTHRGHPYEQYF. The CDR3, as DNA: TGTGCCAGCACCCATCGAGGGCATCCCTACGAGCAGTACTTC.

The count of this clone is one. At one of its ends the junction is not consistent with the germline gene, which may arise from a read error. Other DNA sequences in this specimen translate into the identical CDR3. The V and J genes are TRBV6-2 or TRBV6-3 and TRBJ1-2, with D perhaps matching TRBD1 (5 bases). Germline V lookup: CDR1 MNHEY, CDR2 SVGEGT. The CDR3 is made up of 13 amino acids. DNA for the CDR3: TGTGCCAGCAGCCGGGACGGGGGGAATGGTTACACCTTC. Translated: CASSRDGGNGYTF.